The rows below give T cell receptor beta chains drawn from one sample of a study of blood T cell repertoires in COVID-19. The method was immunoSEQ multiplex PCR; TCRdb's version includes in-frame clones alone and lacks a portion of them. The repertoire has some 230,000 clones, 84% of them found once; the top ten carry roughly 2.4%. What was sequenced was peripheral blood. These receptors were collected from an older woman with acute or convalescent COVID-19. Each CDR3 is given with its conserved first and last residue. The D gene is left open where the match is weak. The size of a clone is reported for some rows only, either as once, few or many, or as a class for expanded clones.

clone size	V gene	J gene	D gene	CDR3 length	CDR3 protein	CDR3 DNA
-	TRBV18	TRBJ2-2	-	17	CASSLPRDSKNTGELFF	TGTGCCAGCTCACTCCCCCGGGACTCGAAGAACACCGGGGAGCTGTTTTTT
-	TRBV28	TRBJ1-6	TRBD1	18	CASSPDRDDLLVYSPLHF	TGTGCCAGCAGTCCGGACAGGGATGATCTTCTCGTTTATTCACCCCTCCACTTT
-	TRBV3-1/TRBV3-2	TRBJ1-6	-	13	CASSTVEGGPLHF	TGTGCCAGCAGCACCGTTGAGGGAGGACCCCTCCACTTT
-	TRBV23-1	TRBJ1-2	-	13	CASRSGTYGGYTF	TGCGCCAGCCGCTCCGGGACTTATGGTGGCTACACCTTC
-	TRBV6-5	TRBJ1-2	TRBD1	12	CATRQGASGYTF	TGTGCCACCCGACAGGGGGCGAGCGGCTACACCTTC
-	TRBV28	TRBJ1-1	TRBD1	13	CASKGQTNTEAFF	TGTGCCAGCAAGGGACAGACGAACACTGAAGCTTTCTTT
once	TRBV4-1	TRBJ1-1	TRBD1	13	CASSQDRGTEAFF	TGCGCCAGCAGCCAGGACAGGGGGACTGAAGCTTTCTTT
-	TRBV4-3	TRBJ2-7	TRBD1	16	CASSQDRAGGSYEQYF	TGCGCCAGCAGCCAAGATCGGGCAGGGGGTAGTTACGAGCAGTACTTC
-	TRBV2	TRBJ1-2	TRBD1	13	CASGQVANYGYTF	TGTGCCAGCGGACAGGTTGCTAACTATGGCTACACCTTC
-	TRBV11-1	TRBJ1-6	-	14	CASSPGPRVDALHF	TGTGCCAGCAGCCCGGGTCCGAGGGTTGATGCCCTCCACTTT
-	TRBV19	TRBJ1-4	-	14	CASSSQGTNEKLFF	TGTGCCAGTAGTTCGCAGGGAACTAATGAAAAACTGTTTTTT
-	TRBV11-2	TRBJ1-1	-	14	CASSLGDMNTEAFF	TGTGCCAGCAGCTTGGGGGACATGAACACTGAAGCTTTCTTT
-	TRBV3-1/TRBV3-2	TRBJ1-2	-	13	CASSQAPQRGYTF	TGTGCCAGCAGCCAAGCACCCCAGAGGGGCTACACCTTC
-	TRBV11-2	TRBJ2-1	-	13	CASSFRSYNEQFF	TGTGCCAGCAGCTTCAGGTCCTACAATGAGCAGTTCTTC
-	TRBV4-1	TRBJ1-1	-	16	CASSRRTEYMNTEAFF	TGCGCCAGCAGCCGCCGAACAGAGTACATGAACACTGAAGCTTTCTTT
-	TRBV5-1	TRBJ1-2	-	13	CASSVGRNYGYTF	TGCGCCAGCAGTGTGGGCAGGAACTATGGCTACACCTTC
-	TRBV12-3/TRBV12-4	TRBJ2-1	TRBD2	13	CASSFGAGGEQFF	TGTGCCAGCAGTTTTGGAGCGGGGGGTGAGCAGTTCTTC
few	TRBV5-1	TRBJ1-1	-	13	CASSSHRNTEAFF	TGCGCCAGCAGCTCGCACAGGAACACTGAAGCTTTCTTT
-	TRBV21-1	TRBJ2-7	-	14	CASMAFRTPYEQYF	TGTGCCAGCATGGCATTCAGGACTCCCTACGAGCAGTACTTC
-	TRBV18	TRBJ1-5	TRBD1	14	CASSPRTGDQPQHF	TGTGCCAGCTCACCACGGACAGGGGATCAGCCCCAGCATTTT
-	TRBV10-1	TRBJ2-3	-	11	CAPITPDTQYF	TGCGCACCTATAACCCCAGATACGCAGTATTTT
-	TRBV2	TRBJ2-3	-	16	CASSASLALLTDTQYF	TGTGCCAGCAGTGCGTCTTTAGCCCTTCTCACAGATACGCAGTATTTT
-	TRBV19	TRBJ1-2	-	12	CASSDRSYGYTF	TGTGCCAGTTCAGACAGGTCCTATGGCTACACCTTC
-	TRBV28	TRBJ1-2	-	14	CASSLRSRGDGYTF	TGTGCCAGCAGTTTACGGAGCAGGGGCGATGGCTACACCTTC
-	TRBV6-5	TRBJ2-3	-	15	CASSYGESSTDTQYF	TGTGCCAGCAGTTACGGGGAGTCAAGCACAGATACGCAGTATTTT
-	TRBV11-1	TRBJ2-3	-	13	CASSLAVGNTQYF	TGTGCCAGCAGCTTAGCTGTCGGGAATACGCAGTATTTT
-	TRBV12-3/TRBV12-4	TRBJ2-7	-	12	CASSPDRNEQYF	TGTGCCAGCAGTCCAGACAGAAATGAGCAGTACTTC
-	TRBV20-1	TRBJ2-5	-	12	CSASSRQETQYF	TGCAGTGCTAGTAGCCGACAAGAGACCCAGTACTTC
-	TRBV30	TRBJ1-6	-	15	CAWSIPPGYNSPLHF	TGTGCCTGGAGTATCCCGCCGGGTTATAATTCACCCCTCCACTTT
few	TRBV7-8	TRBJ1-2	-	16	CASSPKAAGHNYGYTF	TGTGCCAGCAGCCCGAAGGCGGCAGGGCACAACTATGGCTACACCTTC
-	TRBV7-8	TRBJ2-5	-	15	CASSFRLGPQETQYF	TGTGCCAGCAGCTTCCGACTAGGCCCTCAAGAGACCCAGTACTTC
-	TRBV11-2	TRBJ2-7	TRBD1	15	CASSLVTGSSREQYF	TGTGCCAGCAGCTTAGTGACAGGGTCTAGTCGGGAGCAGTACTTC
-	TRBV7-2	TRBJ1-2	-	13	CASSPQGLYGYTF	TGTGCCAGCAGCCCACAGGGTTTATATGGCTACACCTTC
-	TRBV29-1	TRBJ1-5	-	14	CSVAVSDTDQPQHF	TGCAGCGTGGCCGTGTCGGACACCGATCAGCCCCAGCATTTT
-	TRBV19	TRBJ2-5	-	13	CASSIILQETQYF	TGTGCCAGTAGTATAATCCTACAAGAGACCCAGTACTTC
-	TRBV4-1	TRBJ2-7	-	14	CASSQDLHYYEQYF	TGCGCCAGCAGCCAAGATTTGCACTATTACGAGCAGTACTTC
-	TRBV5-1	TRBJ1-1	-	14	CASSLGAQNTEAFF	TGCGCCAGCAGCTTGGGAGCGCAGAACACTGAAGCTTTCTTT
-	TRBV27	TRBJ2-3	TRBD2	16	CASSLYRGGASDTQYF	TGTGCCAGCAGTTTATATCGCGGGGGGGCCTCAGATACGCAGTATTTT
-	TRBV7-9	TRBJ1-2	-	14	CASSPLEQGYGYTF	TGTGCCAGCAGCCCCTTGGAGCAGGGCTATGGCTACACCTTC
-	TRBV6-6	TRBJ1-2	TRBD1	15	CASSDGTGGSHGYTF	TGTGCCAGCAGTGATGGGACAGGGGGCTCCCATGGCTACACCTTC
-	TRBV7-6	TRBJ1-6	-	15	CASSLVGPYNSPLHF	TGTGCCAGCAGCTTAGTGGGGCCCTATAATTCACCCCTCCACTTT